What follows are 15 T cell receptor beta chains derived from one specimen sequenced in a study of sequential checkpoint blockade in melanoma. Assay used: immunoSEQ multiplex PCR; TCRdb lists only in-frame clones, some missing. The data show roughly 13,000 clones, over 60% seen once. Treatment reported: randomized to nivolumab then ipilimumab (arm A) or the reverse (arm B). This specimen consisted of CD8+ T cells sorted from blood (inferred from file names), obtained from a patient given nivolumab and ipilimumab in sequence. The receptor set was obtained from a human donor with melanoma.

The rearrangement uses TRBV5-4 and TRBJ2-1, with TRBD2 as a possible D gene (6 bases). From germline, CDR1 is SGHNT and CDR2 YYREEE (reference sequence). V lost 2 bases and J 7 bases, leaving 13 bases between the germline ends. The CDR3 contains 14 residues. CDR3 nucleotides: TGTGCCAGCAGCTTAGGAGGGCCGAGGAATGAGCAGTTCTTC. Residues: CASSLGGPRNEQFF.

V gene TRBV14 combines with J gene TRBJ2-1; D may be TRBD2 (6 bases). Trimming took off 1 base at V and 6 bases at J, with 16 bases between the two ends. Germline CDR1 is SGHDN and CDR2 is FVKESK. This CDR3 has 16 residues. The CDR3 nucleotides are TGTGCCAGCAGCCAAGGCGCGGGAAGGATAGGCAATGAGCAGTTCTTC. Translating it yields CASSQGAGRIGNEQFF.

The chain carries TRBV5-1 and TRBJ1-3, with D perhaps matching TRBD1 (6 bases). V lost 3 bases and J lost 2, with 12 bases in between. Per the germline V gene, CDR1 is SGHRS and CDR2 is YFSETQ. The CDR3 length is 15 residues. The CDR3: CASSSQGDAGNTIYF. The DNA for the CDR3 is TGCGCCAGCAGCTCACAGGGTGATGCTGGAAACACCATATATTTT.

By sample share, this clone is large (0.1 to 1%). This rearrangement joins TRBV13 to TRBJ2-1; 8 positions match TRBD2. The V and J ends lost 3 bases and 10 bases, in that order; junction bases with no gene match: 11. This CDR3 is 15 amino acids long. Germline CDR1 PRHDT, CDR2 FYEKMQ (reference sequence). This CDR3 is CASSLSGAGVLEQFF. The CDR3 bases are TGTGCCAGCAGCTTGAGTGGAGCGGGAGTTTTGGAGCAGTTCTTC.

This chain joins TRBV30 and TRBJ2-7; 10 nucleotides match TRBD1. The CDR3 loop spans 15 amino acids. The germline V gene encodes CDR1 GTSNPN and CDR2 SVGIG (reference sequence). V shed 0 bases, J shed 6 bases, and the junction held 8 bases outside the gene matches. CDR3 sequence (DNA): TGTGCCTGGAGTGTACTGGGGGACAGGGGAACCGAGCAGTACTTC. Encoded protein: CAWSVLGDRGTEQYF.

This clone was seen once. The J gene is TRBJ1-4, the V gene TRBV7-9; 9 bases fit TRBD1. This CDR3 has 18 residues. The V gene's germline CDR1 is SEHNR and CDR2 FQNEAQ (reference sequence). Trimming took 5 bases from V and 7 from J; bases not matched to a gene: 17. CDR3 DNA sequence: TGTGCCAGCAGCCCTTCCCGGGGGACAGGGTTGTCTTCTGAAAAACTGTTTTTT. Its protein is CASSPSRGTGLSSEKLFF.

The table lists this clone with a few counts. CDR3 loop: CASSSGTQYQETQYF. CDR3 DNA sequence: TGCGCCAGCAGCTCCGGGACTCAGTACCAAGAGACCCAGTACTTC. J is TRBJ2-5 and V is TRBV5-1; D perhaps matches TRBD2 (6 bases). The CDR3 is 15 amino acids. CDR1 SGHRS and CDR2 YFSETQ come from the germline V gene. Trimming removed 3 bases at V and 0 bases at J, with 12 bases between.

V and J are TRBV5-1 and TRBJ2-7; 9 nucleotides line up with TRBD2. Germline CDR1 is SGHRS and CDR2 is YFSETQ. After removal of 1 base from V and 1 base from J, the junction contained 3 bases not matched to a gene. The length of the CDR3 is 15 residues. CDR3 sequence: CASSLPLAGSYEQYF. In DNA form, the CDR3 reads TGCGCCAGCAGCTTGCCGCTAGCGGGGTCCTACGAGCAGTACTTC.

V and J are TRBV30 and TRBJ2-2; TRBD1 matches 7 bases. Trimming at V came to 3 bases and at J to 1 base, leaving 5 bases not matched to a gene. Germline CDR1 and CDR2: GTSNPN and SVGIG (reference sequence). This CDR3 is 15 amino acids long. The DNA for the CDR3 is TGTGCCTGGAGCAATGACAGGGAGAACACCGGGGAGCTGTTTTTT. Its protein product is CAWSNDRENTGELFF.

This clone was picked up a small number of times. This chain joins TRBV7-3 and TRBJ2-3, with TRBD2 matching over 10 bases. In germline, CDR1 is SGHTA, CDR2 FQGTGA. Trimming removed 3 bases from V and 2 bases from J; junction bases left unmatched: 2. The CDR3 is 15 residues long. This CDR3 reads CASSLTSGLTDTQYF. In nucleotides, the CDR3 is TGTGCCAGCAGCTTGACTAGCGGGCTCACAGATACGCAGTATTTT. The whole variable domain, remainder taken from reference TRBV7-3 and TRBJ2-3, is GAGVSQTPSNKVTEKGKYVELRCDPISGHTALYWYRQSLGQGPEFLIYFQGTGAADDSGLPNDRFFAVRPEGSVSTLKIQRTERGDSAVYLCASSLTSGLTDTQYFGPGTRLTVL.

V is TRBV5-1 and J is TRBJ2-1; 9 bases map to TRBD1. V trimming: 4 bases; J trimming: 4 bases; junction bases outside the gene matches: 6. The germline gives CDR1 SGHRS, CDR2 YFSETQ. This CDR3 is built from 15 residues. The CDR3 loop is CASSLDRGDYNEQFF. The CDR3 DNA is TGCGCCAGCAGCCTGGACAGGGGCGATTACAATGAGCAGTTCTTC.

The rearrangement joins TRBV13 to TRBJ2-5, with no clear D. Germline values: CDR1 PRHDT, CDR2 FYEKMQ (reference sequence). The CDR3 contains 14 residues. V was shortened by 0 bases and J by 5 bases, with 10 bases between the two germline ends. This chain's CDR3 is CASSLGPSFETQYF. The CDR3 DNA sequence: TGTGCCAGCAGCTTAGGTCCAAGCTTTGAGACCCAGTACTTC. Full variable domain (missing parts from reference TRBV13 and TRBJ2-5): AAGVIQSPRHLIKEKRETATLKCYPIPRHDTVYWYQQGPGQDPQFLISFYEKMQSDKGSIPDRFSAQQFSDYHSELNMSSLELGDSALYFCASSLGPSFETQYFGPGTRLLVL.

A few counts support this clone. V usage is TRBV28 and J usage is TRBJ2-7; D might be TRBD1 (6 bases). Deletions cut 3 bases from V and 4 bases from J, with 13 bases between. This CDR3 comprises 14 residues. Germline CDR1 and CDR2: MDHEN and SYDVKM. The CDR3, as DNA: TGTGCCAGCAGTTTTCTCTCAGGGGATTACGAGCAGTACTTC. Amino acid sequence: CASSFLSGDYEQYF.

The chain carries TRBV5-1 and TRBJ2-5; 11 nucleotides agree with TRBD1. This CDR3 has 16 residues. Per the germline V gene, CDR1 is SGHRS and CDR2 is YFSETQ. J lost 1 base, V lost 4 bases, and 6 bases had no gene match. The CDR3 protein is CASSQPGTGGQETQYF. The DNA of the CDR3 is TGCGCCAGCAGCCAGCCCGGGACAGGGGGCCAAGAGACCCAGTACTTC.

The rearrangement joins TRBV19 to TRBJ2-5; perhaps TRBD1 as D (8 bases). This CDR3 region has 12 residues. Trimming removed 5 bases from V and 11 bases from J, with 15 bases in between. Germline V CDR1 and CDR2: LNHDA, SQIVND (reference sequence). The CDR3 sequence is CASSQGAGEQYF. CDR3 DNA sequence: TGTGCCAGTAGTCAGGGGGCGGGGGAGCAGTACTTC.